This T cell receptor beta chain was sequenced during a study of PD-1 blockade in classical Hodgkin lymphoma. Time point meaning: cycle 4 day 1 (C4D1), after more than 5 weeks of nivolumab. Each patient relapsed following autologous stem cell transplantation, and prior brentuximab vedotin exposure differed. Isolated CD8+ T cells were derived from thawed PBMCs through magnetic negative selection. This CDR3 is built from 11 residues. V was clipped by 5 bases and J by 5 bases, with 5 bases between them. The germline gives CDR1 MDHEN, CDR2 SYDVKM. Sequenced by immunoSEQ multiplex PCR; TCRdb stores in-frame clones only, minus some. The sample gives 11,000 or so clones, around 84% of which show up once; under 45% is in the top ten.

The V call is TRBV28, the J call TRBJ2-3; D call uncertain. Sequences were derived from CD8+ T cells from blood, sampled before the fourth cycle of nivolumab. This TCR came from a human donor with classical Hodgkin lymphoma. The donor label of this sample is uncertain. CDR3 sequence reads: CASSDGDTQYF. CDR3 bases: TGTGCCAGCAGTGATGGAGATACGCAGTATTTT.